This T cell receptor (beta chain) was sequenced for a study of blood T cell repertoires in COVID-19. The table lists this clone with many counts. Generated by immunoSEQ multiplex PCR, the TCRdb table keeps only in-frame clones and is missing some. This sample has around 150,000 clones, with about 80% found just once. Germline lookup yields CDR1 MGHDK and CDR2 SYGVNS. This CDR3 is 11 amino acids long. The ends were cut back, 6 bases at V and 3 bases at J, with 6 bases in the middle. The chain is built from TRBV25-1 and TRBJ2-7, with D unresolved. This TCR was recovered from a human donor in a cohort sampled during active COVID-19. The sample taken for sequencing was peripheral blood. The CDR3 region has the DNA TGTGCCAGCAGCCCTCTCTACGAGCAGTACTTC. The encoded protein is CASSPLYEQYF.